These 20 T cell receptor beta chains were sequenced from one sample in a study of T cells in Graves' hyperthyroidism and ophthalmopathy. Authors of the study amplified TCR beta CDR3 regions from RNA transcripts. First-round RT-PCR with HTBI primers amplified the TCR CDR3 region. Each CDR3 protein gets one entry after TCRdb re-called the multiplex PCR reads with MiXCR. The top ten hold 5.5% to 7.5% of the sample, which has some 600,000 distinct CDR3 sequences, about 15% seen once. Material: blood. The receptor source for this set is a woman aged 25 to 39 with Graves' hyperthyroidism that later progressed to Graves' ophthalmopathy.

Turning to this clonotype: Possible read error: a much larger clone is one base away. The V and J genes are TRBV11-2 and TRBJ2-3, with TRBD1 as a possible D gene (5 bases). The J call is in doubt because the DNA end fits TRBJ1-5 better. CDR3 length: 14 amino acids. The germline CDR1 and CDR2 sequences are SGHAT and FQNNGV. The CDR3 DNA is TGTGCCAGCAGCTGGGACTTCAACACAGATACGCAGCATTTT. Translated, it gives CASSWDFNTDTQHF.

This clonotype was seen only a few times. A much bigger clone sits one base away, suggesting this may be a read error. The chain links TRBV29-1 to TRBJ1-4; TRBD1 is a possible D gene (5 bases). V gave up 3 bases and J gave up 4 bases, with 9 bases separating them. CDR1 is SQVTM, CDR2 ANQGSEA, per germline. The CDR3 covers 13 residues. CDR3 nucleotide sequence: TGCAGCGTTGAGCAGGGTGGTAATGAAAAACTGTTTTTT. Residues: CSVEQGGNEKLFF.

The chain joins TRBV6-5 to TRBJ2-5, with D tentatively TRBD2 (5 bases). This CDR3 spans 17 amino acids. V was clipped by 1 base and J by 4 bases, with 19 bases between them. Germline values: CDR1 MNHEY, CDR2 SVGAGI. CDR3 in DNA: TGTGCCAGCAGTTACTTCGGGGATTTTCAATCGGGAGAGACCCAGTACTTC. This codes for CASSYFGDFQSGETQYF.

This clonotype was seen a few times. The chain employs TRBV5-1 and TRBJ2-3, with 7 bases matching TRBD1. V lost 5 bases to trimming and J lost 0 bases; unmatched junction nucleotides: 9. Germline CDR1 and CDR2: SGHRS and YFSETQ. This CDR3 is 16 amino acids long. CDR3 DNA sequence: TGCGCCAGCAGTCTCTGGGACAGTTCTAGCACAGATACGCAGTATTTT. This encodes CASSLWDSSSTDTQYF. Looking up the rest from reference TRBV5-1 and TRBJ2-3 gives the full variable domain: KAGVTQTPRYLIKTRGQQVTLSCSPISGHRSVSWYQQTPGQGLQFLFEYFSETQRNKGNFPGRFSGRQFSNSRSEMNVSTLELGDSALYLCASSLWDSSSTDTQYFGPGTRLTVL.

Many counts were recorded for this clonotype. The chain has TRBV14 and TRBJ2-7, with TRBD2 identical over 8 bases. The CDR3 totals 14 residues. Germline trimming cut 1 base from V and 3 bases from J; bases unmatched to any gene: 2. Germline CDR1 is SGHDN and CDR2 is FVKESK. The CDR3 bases are TGTGCCAGCAGCCAAGCCAGCGGGAGCTACGAGCAGTACTTC. The encoded protein is CASSQASGSYEQYF.

This clonotype was observed a few times. The chain is built from TRBV19 and TRBJ2-1; 15 nucleotides align to TRBD2. The CDR3 runs to 16 residues. CDR1 is LNHDA and CDR2 is SQIVND in the germline V gene (reference sequence). Trimming cost V 6 bases and J 8 bases; bases outside gene matches: 8. CDR3 DNA sequence: TGTGCCAGTAGCCCGGGACTAGCGGGAGGTAACTATGAGCAGTTCTTC. The encoded protein is CASSPGLAGGNYEQFF.

About this clonotype: A much more abundant neighbour one base away suggests this may be a read error. The chain has TRBV19 and TRBJ1-2, with a tentative D call TRBD1 (6 bases). Germline CDR1 LNHDA, CDR2 SQIVND (reference sequence). Trimming took off 1 base at V and 4 bases at J, with 7 bases between the two ends. The CDR3 covers 13 residues. CDR3 in DNA: TGTGCCAGTAGTATAGGGGGGCTCTATGGCTACACCTTC. It yields the protein CASSIGGLYGYTF.

This clonotype has a count of ten or more. The chain combines TRBV7-8 with TRBJ1-4, with a weak D call TRBD1 (5 bases). Germline V gene data show CDR1 as SGHVS and CDR2 as FQNEAQ. The ends were cut back, 5 bases at V and 0 bases at J, with 16 bases in the middle. CDR3 size: 17 residues. CDR3 protein: CASSPAQGYPTNEKLFF. In DNA, the CDR3 is TGTGCCAGCAGCCCAGCGCAGGGTTACCCAACTAATGAAAAACTGTTTTTT.

This chain connects TRBV4-3 to TRBJ2-2; 9 bases agree with TRBD1. After removal of 1 base from V and 4 bases from J, the junction contained 4 bases not matched to a gene. The CDR3 contains 16 residues. The germline V gene encodes CDR1 LGHNA and CDR2 YSLEER. CDR3 region: CASSQGATGGTGELFF. CDR3 DNA: TGCGCCAGCAGCCAAGGCGCGACAGGGGGCACCGGGGAGCTGTTTTTT.

This chain uses TRBV11-2 with TRBJ2-3; 7 nucleotides match TRBD2. The V and J ends lost 7 bases and 5 bases, in that order; junction bases with no gene match: 9. The CDR3 is made up of 14 amino acids. Germline V gene data show CDR1 as SGHAT and CDR2 as FQNNGV. CDR3: CASTVAGEVDTQYF. The CDR3 DNA reads as TGTGCCAGCACCGTCGCGGGAGAAGTAGATACGCAGTATTTT.

This clonotype has a count of ten or more. The chain links TRBV14 to TRBJ2-7; D possibly matches TRBD1 or TRBD2 (6 bases each). Germline lookup yields CDR1 SGHDN and CDR2 FVKESK. The CDR3 loop spans 16 amino acids. Between the trimmed V and J ends, which lost 1 base and 3 bases, there was a span of 16 bases. The CDR3, as DNA: TGTGCCAGCAGCCAAGTCGTAGGGGGGAGAAGCTACGAGCAGTACTTC. It yields the protein CASSQVVGGRSYEQYF. The entire variable domain, with the rest obtained from reference TRBV14 and TRBJ2-7, is as follows: EAGVTQFPSHSVIEKGQTVTLRCDPISGHDNLYWYRRVMGKEIKFLLHFVKESKQDESGMPNNRFLAERTGGTYSTLKVQPAELEDSGVYFCASSQVVGGRSYEQYFGPGTRLTVT.

The chain is built from TRBV6-1 and TRBJ1-1; 7 positions match TRBD1. The germline V gene encodes CDR1 MNHNS and CDR2 SASEGT. With V trimmed by 6 bases and J by 1 base, 8 bases remained unmatched. This CDR3 is 15 amino acids long. The CDR3 protein is CASSDWGQQNTEAFF. CDR3 DNA: TGTGCCAGCAGCGACTGGGGACAGCAGAACACTGAAGCTTTCTTT.

This clonotype was found many times. DNA of the CDR3: TGTGCCAGCAGGCCTGCAACTAATGAAAAACTGTTTTTT. It translates to CASRPATNEKLFF. This sequence joins TRBV3-1 and TRBJ1-4, with D hard to call. The V end was cut by 6 bases, the J end by 0 bases, with 5 bases between. This CDR3 region has 13 residues. The germline CDR1 and CDR2 sequences are LGHDT and YNNKEL (reference sequence).

In regard to this clonotype: A junction end diverges from the germline sequence, so it may reflect a read error. The chain recombines TRBV5-5 with TRBJ1-6, with D tentatively TRBD1 (6 bases). Germline V gene sequence: CDR1 SGHKS, CDR2 YYEKEE (reference sequence). The CDR3 contains 15 residues. CDR3 residues: CTSSPGGSYNSPLHF. CDR3 DNA sequence: TGTACCAGCAGCCCGGGGGGCAGTTATAATTCACCCCTCCACTTT.

In its sample, this clonotype was seen many times. V is TRBV27 and J is TRBJ2-1, with 7 bases matching TRBD1. This CDR3 comprises 15 residues. Looked up from germline, CDR1 is MNHEY and CDR2 is SMNVEV (reference sequence). V lost 4 bases to trimming and J lost 2 bases; unmatched junction nucleotides: 5. In DNA form, the CDR3 reads TGTGCCAGCAGTTACAGGGGAATTGCCTACAATGAGCAGTTCTTC. Its protein product is CASSYRGIAYNEQFF.

Details on this clonotype: A junction boundary mismatches the germline segment, possibly from a read error. V gene TRBV5-6 combines with J gene TRBJ2-7, with D perhaps TRBD2 (6 bases). CDR3 length: 15 residues. Per the germline V gene, CDR1 is SGHDT and CDR2 is YYEEEE. The CDR3 DNA follows: TGTGCCAGCAGCTTGGAGGTCGGGAGTCCCTACGAGCGGTACTTC. Its translation is CASSLEVGSPYERYF.

V gene TRBV9 combines with J gene TRBJ2-1; the D is unclear. Germline V gives CDR1 SGDLS, CDR2 YYNGEE. V lost 0 bases, J lost 8 bases, and 18 bases lay in between. The CDR3 contains 16 residues. The CDR3 DNA reads as TGTGCCAGCAGCGTAGGGGTGTCCCCCGGTCGCGATGAGCAGTTCTTC. As protein: CASSVGVSPGRDEQFF.

The chain combines TRBV9 with TRBJ1-1, with D uncertain. V lost 4 bases to trimming and J lost 0 bases, with 7 bases between them. This CDR3 has 13 amino acids. The V gene's germline CDR1 is SGDLS and CDR2 YYNGEE. Here the CDR3 reads CASSSRMNTEAFF. In DNA, the CDR3 is TGTGCCAGCAGCTCCCGCATGAACACTGAAGCTTTCTTT.

The rearrangement links TRBV29-1 to TRBJ1-5, with D perhaps matching TRBD1 (5 bases). V lost 7 bases and J lost 3, with 10 bases in between. The CDR3 contains 12 residues. Germline loops: CDR1 SQVTM, CDR2 ANQGSEA. The CDR3: CSAQVLNQPQHF. For the CDR3, the DNA is TGCAGCGCACAGGTTCTCAATCAGCCCCAGCATTTT.

As regards this clonotype: One base away lies a much larger clone, so this may be a sequencing read error. The chain carries TRBV28 and TRBJ2-3; no clear D gene. Germline-derived CDR1 and CDR2 are MDHEN and SYDVKM. The CDR3 spans 16 residues. Trimming stripped 10 bases from V and 2 bases from J, with 22 bases between. This chain's CDR3 is CATITDLTPYTDTQYF. The DNA for the CDR3 is TGTGCCACTATTACGGACCTTACGCCCTACACAGATACGCAGTATTTT.